This TCR beta chain derives from a study of cytomegalovirus exposure and HLA in healthy donors. Study background: Earlier sequencing of 150 million to 200 million T cells yielded 120 million or so unique TCR beta sequences. An early data release held 75 million to 100 million unique TCRs from HLA-typed donors. Study-wide points: The classifier reportedly diagnosed cytomegalovirus status with high sensitivity and specificity.

As to this clone: Its antigen is still unknown.

A multiplex PCR was run with 60 Vbeta primers and 13 Jbeta primers. Some clones are missing from TCRdb's copy, which holds only in-frame ones; the method was immunoSEQ multiplex PCR. This table holds approximately 150,000 clones, roughly 83% found once. This donor had no CMV serostatus on record. This sequence was found in a human donor in good health. The sequenced sample was PBMCs.

The DNA of the CDR3 is TGTGCCAGCACCAAAAGGGGACAGGGTTTGTCAAACACCATATATTTT. Residues: CASTKRGQGLSNTIYF. The chain is built from TRBV27 and TRBJ1-3, with 9 bases that match TRBD1. V gave up 7 bases and J gave up 6 bases; unmatched junction bases: 13. The germline V gene encodes CDR1 MNHEY and CDR2 SMNVEV (reference sequence). The CDR3 has 16 amino acids.